The TCR beta chain under discussion was sequenced for a study of T cells in Graves' hyperthyroidism and ophthalmopathy (dated by TCRdb to about 2019). Regarding the complete study: Peripheral blood samples were taken at initial diagnosis, before any treatment was given. A discovery cohort of around 100 patients, roughly 43 with Graves' ophthalmopathy and about 58 with stable Graves' hyperthyroidism, was used to find distinguishing TCR V-J signatures. Prospective prediction of ophthalmopathy was tested in an independent validation cohort of 18 to 20 hyperthyroidism patients and roughly 16 patients who later progressed to ophthalmopathy. The 95 to 100 discovery patients were divided at random into training and test sets in a 7:3 ratio. Thyroid tissue and blood T-cell repertoires from more than 5 Graves' hyperthyroidism patients were also compared in the study. After sampling, hyperthyroidism patients received methimazole starting at 30 mg daily, and ophthalmopathy patients received high-dose intravenous methylprednisolone. The paper describes TCR Vbeta CDR3 sequencing of some 130 peripheral blood samples, made up of approximately 40 ophthalmopathy patients, approximately 73 hyperthyroidism patients and some 17 progressor patients.

Summary of the overall study and its limitations: No statistical method was used to set the sample size in advance, and investigators knew the group allocation. In validation, the model predicted progression to ophthalmopathy a median of roughly 6.2 months before onset, with about 71% sensitivity and roughly 79% specificity. A 13 V-J signature model separated ophthalmopathy from stable hyperthyroidism, with over 85% sensitivity and roughly 82% specificity in cross-validation and 80%/75% in testing. Most expanded thyroid clonotypes (frequency above 0.001) were also detected in blood, a finding suggesting that blood repertoires may reflect thyroid immune responses.

The TCR beta CDR3 regions were amplified from RNA transcripts. The first round of RT-PCR for the TCR CDR3 was performed with the HTBI primer set and the Qiagen OneStep RT-PCR kit. The libraries were constructed in a second round of multiplex PCR and then size-selected and purified. Paired-end sequencing of the libraries was performed with 100 bp reads on an Illumina HiSeq2000. In the paper's pipeline: Raw data were processed with SOAPnuke, discarding reads with adapters, uncalled bases, mean Phred below 15, or no exact constant-primer or identifier match. High-quality paired reads were merged with COPE v1.2.5, and unique nucleotide sequences were defined as clonotypes. MiTCR v1.1 was used to align clonotypes to the IMGT TRBV, TRBD and TRBJ reference segments. Analysis was restricted to V-J combinations with a frequency above 0.0001, which covered about 99% of repertoires. The TCS score was defined as the ratio of F50 (clonal expansion) to E x V (chaos), calculated using BLOSUM62-based TCRdist between CDR3 peptides within each V-J. Welch's t-statistics and random forest reduced fewer than 600 V-J features to about 13, which were used in a naive Bayes classifier (R e1071). TCRdb cleaned the public reads at Q25 with fastp, built clones with MiXCR and kept in-frame beta chains. Rows with one shared CDR3 protein collapse into an entry with the most common genes and DNA. TCRdb's processing, not the authors' own work, is the source of the V and J calls. For this sample the table gives more than 650,000 distinct CDR3 sequences, of which 14% were detected only once. The ten largest account for around 9.6% of the sample.

V is pared back by 2 bases and J by 2 bases, with 19 bases lying between the germline termini. The germline V gene encodes CDR1 MNHEY and CDR2 SMNVEV (reference sequence). The CDR3 covers 17 residues, taking in both the cysteine and the phenylalanine. Here the CDR3 DNA is all that survives: 51 bases in frame from base 1. Stable Graves' hyperthyroidism was defined as no progression to ophthalmopathy during 18 months of follow-up. Hyperthyroidism patients were newly diagnosed, with disease duration under 2 months, and aged 18 to 65 years. Exclusion was applied to patients with uncontrolled infections, other autoimmune diseases, pregnancy or lactation. Clinical symptoms, serum thyroxine and TRAb, thyroid ultrasound, and orbital computed tomography formed the basis for the diagnoses. PBMCs were separated from roughly 9.6 ml of fresh peripheral blood using Ficoll-Paque density gradient centrifugation. Trizol reagent was used to extract total RNA, and RNA quality was then checked on an Agilent 2100 Bioanalyzer.

In its sample, this clonotype was seen a few times. No antigen is known for it. No base quality values were provided; no much bigger clone lies one nucleotide off. The rearranged segments are TRBV27 and TRBJ2-7; a tentative D call is TRBD2 (6 bases match). The sequence came from a young woman with Graves' hyperthyroidism. Sample: blood. The encoded CDR3 is CASSLRLSGLAPYEQYF. The base sequence is TGTGCCAGCAGTTTACGGCTTAGCGGTCTAGCCCCCTACGAGCAGTACTTC.